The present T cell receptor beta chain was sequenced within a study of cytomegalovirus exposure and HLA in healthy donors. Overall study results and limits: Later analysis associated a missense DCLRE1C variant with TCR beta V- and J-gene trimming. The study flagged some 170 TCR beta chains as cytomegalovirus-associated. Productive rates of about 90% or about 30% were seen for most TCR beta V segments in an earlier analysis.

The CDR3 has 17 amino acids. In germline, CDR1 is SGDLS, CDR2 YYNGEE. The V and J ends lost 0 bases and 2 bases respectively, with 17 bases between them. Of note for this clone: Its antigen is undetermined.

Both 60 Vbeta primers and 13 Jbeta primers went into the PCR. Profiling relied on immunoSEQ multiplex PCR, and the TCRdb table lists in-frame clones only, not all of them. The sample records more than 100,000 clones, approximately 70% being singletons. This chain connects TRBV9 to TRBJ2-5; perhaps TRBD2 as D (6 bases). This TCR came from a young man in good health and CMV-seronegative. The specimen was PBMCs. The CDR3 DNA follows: TGTGCCAGCAGCGTAGAGCTCTGGGGACTTCAACAAGAGACCCAGTACTTC. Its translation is CASSVELWGLQQETQYF.